This T cell receptor beta chain came from a study of chemoradiotherapy in HPV16-positive cancers. Study in general: A couple of HPV16-positive patients' cells yielded candidate HPV-specific clones and common motifs.

The V end lost 9 bases, the J end lost 6 bases, and 12 bases lay between the germline ends. This CDR3 contains 11 residues. In germline, CDR1 is SNHLY, CDR2 FYNNEI. Only in-frame clones appear in the TCRdb table, and some are missing; sequencing was by immunoSEQ multiplex PCR. The repertoire holds some 12,000 clones, with about four fifths as singletons. The V call is TRBV2, the J call TRBJ2-7, with D perhaps being TRBD1 or TRBD2 (5 bases each). The clonotype was recovered from a human donor with HPV-associated anogenital cancer. Sample acquisition took place from a patient who underwent chemoradiotherapy. CDR3 protein: CASGTTGEQYF. CDR3 sequence (DNA): TGTGCCAGTGGGACGACGGGCGAGCAGTACTTC.